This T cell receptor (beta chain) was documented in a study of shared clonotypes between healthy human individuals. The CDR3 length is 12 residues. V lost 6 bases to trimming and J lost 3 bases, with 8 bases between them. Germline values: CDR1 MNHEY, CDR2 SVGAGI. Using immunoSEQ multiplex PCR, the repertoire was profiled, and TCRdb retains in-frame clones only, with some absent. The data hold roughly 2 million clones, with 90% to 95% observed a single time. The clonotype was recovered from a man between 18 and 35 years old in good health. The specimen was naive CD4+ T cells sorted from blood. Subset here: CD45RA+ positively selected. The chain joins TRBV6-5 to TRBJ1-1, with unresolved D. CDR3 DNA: TGTGCCAGCAGATTGGGATACACTGAAGCTTTCTTT. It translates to CASRLGYTEAFF.